The 15 T cell receptor beta chains below were found in one sample sequenced in a study of blood T cell repertoires in COVID-19. Libraries were prepared by immunoSEQ multiplex PCR; TCRdb keeps only in-frame clonotypes and omits some of them. This sample has more than 90,000 clones, with about nine tenths found just once. Sample: peripheral blood. These TCRs come from a man between 70 and 80 years old who had recovered from COVID-19.

The chain uses TRBV20-1 and TRBJ1-2; no reliable D call. V lost 3 bases and J lost 4, with 6 bases in between. CDR3 length equals 11 residues. Germline V gene sequence: CDR1 DFQATT, CDR2 SNEGSKA (reference sequence). CDR3 nucleotides: TGCAGTGCTAGCCCGGGCTATGGCTACACCTTC. Its translation: CSASPGYGYTF.

The chain combines TRBV10-3 with TRBJ2-7, with TRBD1 identical over 7 bases. J lost 4 bases, V lost 6 bases, and 6 bases had no gene match. The CDR3 totals 13 residues. Germline V gene lookup returns CDR1 ENHRY and CDR2 SYGVKD. CDR3 sequence reads: CAISRDRSYEQYF. CDR3 sequence (DNA): TGTGCCATCAGCCGGGACAGATCATACGAGCAGTACTTC.

The V gene is TRBV30, the J gene TRBJ1-5, with D possibly TRBD1 on 5 matching bases. V lost 0 bases and J lost 2, with 14 bases in between. Germline lookup yields CDR1 GTSNPN and CDR2 SVGIG (reference sequence). The CDR3 totals 16 residues. The CDR3 is CAWSVLGGAGNQPQHF. Written as DNA, the CDR3 is TGTGCCTGGAGTGTACTAGGAGGGGCGGGCAATCAGCCCCAGCATTTT.

CDR3 sequence (DNA): TGCGCCAGCAGCTCCGTTTCTATACCCATGAACACTGAAGCTTTCTTT. Amino acid sequence: CASSSVSIPMNTEAFF. The chain carries TRBV5-1 and TRBJ1-1; D remains unclear. This CDR3 has 16 amino acids. The V gene's germline CDR1 is SGHRS and CDR2 YFSETQ. V was shortened by 3 bases and J by 0 bases, with 15 bases between the two germline ends.

The V and J genes are TRBV6-5 and TRBJ1-1, with D hard to call. V was clipped by 6 bases and J by 1 base, with 15 bases between them. This CDR3 has 15 residues. Germline V CDR1 and CDR2: MNHEY, SVGAGI. DNA for the CDR3: TGTGCCAGCAGCCTAGTCGTTCTCTCGAACACTGAAGCTTTCTTT. Translation gives CASSLVVLSNTEAFF.

V gene TRBV2 combines with J gene TRBJ2-3; possibly TRBD2 for D (5 bases). The germline V gene encodes CDR1 SNHLY and CDR2 FYNNEI. The V and J ends lost 6 bases and 3 bases respectively, with 13 bases between them. The CDR3 is 14 amino acids. The CDR3, as DNA: TGTGCCAGCAGAGTGGAAGGAGGAACAGATACGCAGTATTTT. Protein product: CASRVEGGTDTQYF.

This chain uses TRBV7-2 with TRBJ2-7, with TRBD1 matching 8 bases. The V gene's germline CDR1 is SGHTA and CDR2 FQGNSA. The V and J ends lost 5 bases and 4 bases, in that order; junction bases with no gene match: 4. The CDR3 is 13 residues long. Written as DNA, the CDR3 is TGTGCCAGCAGCCCAAGGACAGGGTACGAGCAGTACTTC. Amino acid sequence: CASSPRTGYEQYF.

This rearrangement joins TRBV19 to TRBJ2-1; D is perhaps TRBD2 (6 bases). Germline CDR1 and CDR2: LNHDA and SQIVND (reference sequence). V dropped 6 bases and J dropped 4 bases, with 10 bases sitting between them. The CDR3 spans 13 residues. Here the CDR3 DNA reads TGTGCCAGTAGCCTGCGGGAATACAATGAGCAGTTCTTC. Its translation is CASSLREYNEQFF. The complete variable domain, with remaining parts taken from reference TRBV19 and TRBJ2-1, reads DGGITQSPKYLFRKEGQNVTLSCEQNLNHDAMYWYRQDPGQGLRLIYYSQIVNDFQKGDIAEGYSVSREKKESFPLTVTSAQKNPTAFYLCASSLREYNEQFFGPGTRLTVL.

The rearrangement joins TRBV28 to TRBJ2-6; D gene uncertain. Germline loops: CDR1 MDHEN, CDR2 SYDVKM. The CDR3 runs 15 residues. The V gene lost 5 bases and the J gene lost 0 bases, with 8 bases spanning the gap. CDR3 DNA: TGTGCCAGCAGTGATATTAGCTCTGGGGCCAACGTCCTGACTTTC. Residues: CASSDISSGANVLTF.

The chain couples TRBV9 to TRBJ1-5; 7 bases agree with TRBD1. The germline V gene encodes CDR1 SGDLS and CDR2 YYNGEE. The CDR3 is made up of 15 amino acids. Losses at the gene ends were 0 bases for V and 5 bases for J; bases not matched to a gene: 5. CDR3 sequence: CASSVAGQGDQPQHF. DNA for the CDR3: TGTGCCAGCAGCGTAGCCGGGCAGGGGGATCAGCCCCAGCATTTT.

The V call is TRBV2, the J call TRBJ2-1; 8 bases map to TRBD1. CDR1 SNHLY and CDR2 FYNNEI come from the germline V gene. The CDR3 contains 15 residues. The trim removed 6 bases at V and 10 bases at J, leaving 14 bases unmatched. CDR3 in DNA: TGTGCCAGCAGCGACAGACAGGGGCTATCGCGGGAGCAGTTCTTC. Translation gives CASSDRQGLSREQFF. Filled out from reference TRBV2 and TRBJ2-1, the complete variable domain reads EPEVTQTPSHQVTQMGQEVILRCVPISNHLYFYWYRQILGQKVEFLVSFYNNEISEKSEIFDDQFSVERPDGSNFTLKIRSTKLEDSAMYFCASSDRQGLSREQFFGPGTRLTVL.

The J gene is TRBJ2-7, the V gene TRBV5-1; D is perhaps TRBD2 (5 bases). CDR1 is SGHRS and CDR2 is YFSETQ in the germline V gene. This CDR3 contains 13 residues. Trimming stripped 3 bases from V and 6 bases from J, with 13 bases between. As DNA, the CDR3 is TGCGCCAGCAGCTCGACTATCCGGGGCGAGCAGTACTTC. Protein sequence: CASSSTIRGEQYF.

This chain links TRBV30 with TRBJ1-5; D gene unclear. Per germline, CDR1 GTSNPN and CDR2 SVGIG (reference sequence). Between the trimmed V and J ends, which lost 5 bases and 0 bases, there was a span of 8 bases. The CDR3 extends over 13 amino acids. The CDR3 spells CAWGPFSNQPQHF. CDR3 DNA sequence: TGTGCCTGGGGACCCTTTAGCAATCAGCCCCAGCATTTT.

The chain has TRBV9 and TRBJ1-4; a possible D gene is TRBD1 (6 bases). Germline V gene sequence: CDR1 SGDLS, CDR2 YYNGEE. The germline V and J ends were trimmed by 3 bases and 3 bases, with 12 bases remaining between them. CDR3 length equals 15 residues. The CDR3 spells CASSAGQWANEKLFF. The CDR3 nucleotides are TGTGCCAGCAGCGCCGGACAGTGGGCTAATGAAAAACTGTTTTTT. The whole variable domain, filled in from reference TRBV9 and TRBJ1-4, reads DSGVTQTPKHLITATGQRVTLRCSPRSGDLSVYWYQQSLDQGLQFLIQYYNGEERAKGNILERFSAQQFPDLHSELNLSSLELGDSALYFCASSAGQWANEKLFFGSGTQLSVL.

This clone was seen only a few times. This chain connects TRBV5-1 to TRBJ2-5, with TRBD1 matching 8 bases. This CDR3 has 16 amino acids. Per germline, CDR1 SGHRS and CDR2 YFSETQ. The ends lost 3 bases at V and 4 bases at J; junction bases unmatched: 11. The CDR3 spells CASSWTGWATGETQYF. CDR3 DNA sequence: TGCGCCAGCAGCTGGACAGGGTGGGCCACTGGAGAGACCCAGTACTTC. Using reference TRBV5-1 and TRBJ2-5 for the parts outside the CDR3, the full variable domain is KAGVTQTPRYLIKTRGQQVTLSCSPISGHRSVSWYQQTPGQGLQFLFEYFSETQRNKGNFPGRFSGRQFSNSRSEMNVSTLELGDSALYLCASSWTGWATGETQYFGPGTRLLVL.